The rows below give T cell receptor beta chains drawn from one sample of a study of Graves' ophthalmopathy and Graves' hyperthyroidism. TCRdb recomputed calls from the multiplex PCR reads with MiXCR, one row per CDR3 protein. This sample has about 620,000 distinct CDR3 sequences, with roughly 20% found just once. Input material: peripheral blood. These receptors were taken from a woman aged 18-29 years with stable Graves' hyperthyroidism. Some clones in this sample may be carry-over from other donors' samples. Each CDR3 is given with its conserved first and last residue. A D gene is named only where the DNA matches it firmly. Clone sizes are given selectively: once, few, many, or a class where the clone is expanded.

TGCAGTGCTAGAGCCCCCGGGCGGCATAGCAATCAGCCCCAGCATTTT,CSARAPGRHSNQPQHF,NA,TRBJ1-5,TRBV20-1,16,few
TGTGCCAGCAGCTCCCCCCGGGAGACTAGCGGGAGGCGGGACATTAAGTACTTC,CASSSPRETSGRRDIKYF,TRBD2,TRBJ2-4,TRBV5-6,18,NA
TGCGCCAGCAGCCTCGAGACAGCCTATCTCCAAGAGACCCAGTACTTC,CASSLETAYLQETQYF,NA,TRBJ2-5,TRBV5-1,16,many
TGTGCCAGCAGTTATACGAGACAGGGCGTATATGGCTACACCTTC,CASSYTRQGVYGYTF,TRBD1,TRBJ1-2,TRBV6-2/TRBV6-3,15,NA
TGCGCCAGCAGGGTCTCGGCAGGGGGCAACTATGGCTACACCTTC,CASRVSAGGNYGYTF,TRBD1,TRBJ1-2,TRBV5-1,15,NA
TGTGCCATCCGCCGCCATGGCTACACCTTC,CAIRRHGYTF,NA,TRBJ1-2,TRBV28,10,NA
TGTGCCAGCAGCTCCGGGTTCCCGGGTGAAGAGACCCAGTACTTC,CASSSGFPGEETQYF,NA,TRBJ2-5,TRBV7-2,15,many
TGTGCCAGCAGGCGGACAGGGGCACAAGAGACCCAGTACTTC,CASRRTGAQETQYF,TRBD1,TRBJ2-5,TRBV2,14,many
TGCGCCAGCAGCGTAGGGGGGATCAAACAAGAGACCCAGTACTTC,CASSVGGIKQETQYF,NA,TRBJ2-5,TRBV5-1,15,many
TGTGCCAGCAGCTCGCCATTCAGTCAAGAGACCGAGTACTTC,CASSSPFSQETEYF,NA,TRBJ2-5,TRBV5-6,14,NA
TGTGCCAGCACGGGACTAGTTGAGGATGACGAGCAGTACTTC,CASTGLVEDDEQYF,TRBD2,TRBJ2-7,TRBV6-2/TRBV6-3,14,many
TGTGCCAGCAGTGGGACTAGCGGGAGAAGGACGGAGCAGTACTTC,CASSGTSGRRTEQYF,TRBD2,TRBJ2-7,TRBV2,15,many
TGTGCCAGCAGCCACCCCGAGACCGCCGATCGGGAGCAGTACTTC,CASSHPETADREQYF,NA,TRBJ2-7,TRBV5-5,15,many
TGTGCCAGCAGTCCGGGGGGGCGGAACTCCTACGAGCAGTACTTC,CASSPGGRNSYEQYF,TRBD2,TRBJ2-7,TRBV27,15,many
TGTGCCAGCAGTGATTTTCCGGAATCCTTTGGGCGAGAGCAGTACTTC,CASSDFPESFGREQYF,NA,TRBJ2-7,TRBV2,16,many
TGTGCCAGCACCCTACAAGATTCCCAAGAGACCCAGTACTTC,CASTLQDSQETQYF,NA,TRBJ2-5,TRBV6-1,14,many
TGTGCCAGCACTCGAGGAGAGACCCAGTACTTC,CASTRGETQYF,NA,TRBJ2-5,TRBV6-1,11,many
TGCGCCAGCCCCGGGACAGGCTCGAAGTACCCTGCTTTCTTT,CASPGTGSKYPAFF,TRBD1,TRBJ1-1,TRBV10-1,14,few
TGTGCCAGCAGCTGGCGGCGGACAGGGATAGAGACCCAGTACTTC,CASSWRRTGIETQYF,TRBD1,TRBJ2-5,TRBV13,15,many
TGTGCCAGCAGTCCCCTCCAAAGGGGAAACACCATATATTTT,CASSPLQRGNTIYF,NA,TRBJ1-3,TRBV28,14,NA
TGCAGTGCTAGGATCTCCCTAACGGGCTACACCTTC,CSARISLTGYTF,NA,TRBJ1-2,TRBV20-1,12,NA
TGTGCCTGGAGCCGGACAGGGGGGACCTACGAGCAGTACTTC,CAWSRTGGTYEQYF,TRBD1,TRBJ2-7,TRBV30,14,NA
TGTGCCAGCAGTGAAGTGCCGTACGAGCAGTACTTC,CASSEVPYEQYF,NA,TRBJ2-7,TRBV6-1,12,many
TGTGCCACCAGCAGAGACAGGGGGGGCTCCTATAATTCACCCCTCCACTTT,CATSRDRGGSYNSPLHF,TRBD1,TRBJ1-6,TRBV15,17,few
TGTGCCAGCTATAGTTTAGGGGGTTCTGGAAACACCATATATTTT,CASYSLGGSGNTIYF,NA,TRBJ1-3,TRBV27,15,many
TGCAGTGCTACGAGGGTGGGGAAAGCCCAGGGGGCTTTCTTT,CSATRVGKAQGAFF,NA,TRBJ1-1,TRBV20-1,14,many
TGTGCCAGCAGCCAGATCAAGGGACAGGGTCCGTCCGCCGGGGAGCTGTTTTTT,CASSQIKGQGPSAGELFF,TRBD1,TRBJ2-2,TRBV4-2,18,NA
TGTGCCAGCAGTTCGGACACCTACGAGCAGTACTTC,CASSSDTYEQYF,NA,TRBJ2-7,TRBV12-3/TRBV12-4,12,NA